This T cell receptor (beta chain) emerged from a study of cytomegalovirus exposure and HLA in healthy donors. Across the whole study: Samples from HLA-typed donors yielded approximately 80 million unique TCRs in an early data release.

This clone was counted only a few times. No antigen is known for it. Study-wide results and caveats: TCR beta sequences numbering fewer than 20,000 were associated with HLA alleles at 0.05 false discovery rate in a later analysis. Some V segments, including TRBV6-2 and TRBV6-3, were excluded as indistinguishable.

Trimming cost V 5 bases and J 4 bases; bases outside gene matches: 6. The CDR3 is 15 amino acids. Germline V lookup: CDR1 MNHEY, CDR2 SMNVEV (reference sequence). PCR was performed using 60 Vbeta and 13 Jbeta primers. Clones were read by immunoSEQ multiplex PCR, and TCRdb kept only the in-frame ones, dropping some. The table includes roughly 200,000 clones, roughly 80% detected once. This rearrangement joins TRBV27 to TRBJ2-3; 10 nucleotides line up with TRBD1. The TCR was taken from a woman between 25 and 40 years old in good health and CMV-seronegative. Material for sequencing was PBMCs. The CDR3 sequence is CASSEGQGSADTQYF. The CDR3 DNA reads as TGTGCCAGCAGTGAGGGACAGGGGAGCGCAGATACGCAGTATTTT.